This T cell receptor beta chain was found in a study of CD8 T cells in ankylosing spondylitis. Using quantitative 5'-RACE with molecular barcodes, the authors made TCR beta libraries. TCRdb analysed the 5' RACE reads with MiXCR anew, one entry per CDR3 protein. The sample records 30,000 to 45,000 distinct CDR3 sequences, 11% being singletons. This clonotype occurred many times. Antigen: not known. Germline loops: CDR1 SGHVS, CDR2 FNYEAQ. The CDR3 has 16 amino acids. With 2 bases removed from V and 2 bases from J, the gap between germline ends came to 16 bases. Study-wide points: For ankylosing spondylitis blood, a TCR beta motif of 8 or 9 highly homologous variants appeared characteristic. The authors reported significant enrichment of disease-linked clones in matched ankylosing spondylitis synovial fluid.

This clonotype was sampled from a male donor with ankylosing spondylitis. Sequenced input: synovial fluid, either unsorted or a sorted T cell fraction (not recorded which). The V and J genes are TRBV7-6 and TRBJ2-7; D perhaps matches TRBD1 (5 bases). The CDR3 protein is CASSLSSMTAPYEQYF. CDR3 bases: TGTGCCAGCAGCTTAAGTTCAATGACAGCCCCCTACGAGCAGTACTTC.